A single TCR beta chain is shown here with its context. The record originates from a study of blood T cell repertoires in COVID-19. Study overall: The United States, Italy and Spain supplied acute and convalescent COVID-19 samples. The analysed material was cDNA or gDNA that came from T cells, B-cell-depleted T cells, or PBMCs.

Original processing methods: Reference gene primer amplification gave estimated nucleated cell counts. Data came from immunoSEQ multiplex PCR; TCRdb stores just in-frame clones and leaves some out. V and J calls and clone size are copied from that table; D and trimming were computed from the DNA. The profile shows approximately 30,000 clones, about nine tenths of them singletons. The CDR3 runs 14 residues. Germline CDR1 reads KGHSH; CDR2 reads LQKENI. V lost 3 bases and J lost 0, with 6 bases in between. Sequenced sample: peripheral blood. The clonotype was recovered from a human donor in a cohort sampled during active COVID-19. This rearrangement joins TRBV18 to TRBJ1-5; no clear D gene. CDR3 nucleotides: TGTGCCAGCTCACCCAACTATAGCAATCAGCCCCAGCATTTT. Translating gives CASSPNYSNQPQHF.